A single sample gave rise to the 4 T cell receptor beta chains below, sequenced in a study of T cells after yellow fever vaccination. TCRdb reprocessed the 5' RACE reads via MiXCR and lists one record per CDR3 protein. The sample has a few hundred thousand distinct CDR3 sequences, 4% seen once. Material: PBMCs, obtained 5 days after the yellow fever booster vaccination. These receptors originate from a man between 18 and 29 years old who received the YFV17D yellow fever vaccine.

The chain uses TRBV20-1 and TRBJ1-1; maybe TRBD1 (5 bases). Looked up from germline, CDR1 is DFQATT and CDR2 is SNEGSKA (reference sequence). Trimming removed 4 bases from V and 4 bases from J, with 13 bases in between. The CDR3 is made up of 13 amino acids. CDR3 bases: TGCAGTGCTAAGGCACAGGACTTCACTGAAGCTTTCTTT. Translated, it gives CSAKAQDFTEAFF.

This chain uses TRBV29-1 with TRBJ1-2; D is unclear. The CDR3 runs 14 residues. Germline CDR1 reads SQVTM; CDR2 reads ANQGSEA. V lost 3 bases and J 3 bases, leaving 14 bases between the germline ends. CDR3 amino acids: CSVDVVSSYYGYTF. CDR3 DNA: TGCAGCGTTGATGTCGTCAGTAGCTACTATGGCTACACCTTC.

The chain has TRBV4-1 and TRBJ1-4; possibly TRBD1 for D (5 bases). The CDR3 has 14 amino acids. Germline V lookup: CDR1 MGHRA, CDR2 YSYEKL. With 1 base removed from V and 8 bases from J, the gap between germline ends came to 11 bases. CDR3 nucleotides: TGCGCCAGCAGCCAAGGGGGCCAATACGAAAAACTGTTTTTT. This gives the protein CASSQGGQYEKLFF.

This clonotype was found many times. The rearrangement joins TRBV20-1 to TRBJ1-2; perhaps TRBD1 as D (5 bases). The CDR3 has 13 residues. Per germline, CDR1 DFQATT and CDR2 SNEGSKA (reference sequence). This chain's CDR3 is CRAPFSRADGYTF. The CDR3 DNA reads TGCAGGGCTCCATTCTCCAGGGCAGATGGCTACACCTTC.